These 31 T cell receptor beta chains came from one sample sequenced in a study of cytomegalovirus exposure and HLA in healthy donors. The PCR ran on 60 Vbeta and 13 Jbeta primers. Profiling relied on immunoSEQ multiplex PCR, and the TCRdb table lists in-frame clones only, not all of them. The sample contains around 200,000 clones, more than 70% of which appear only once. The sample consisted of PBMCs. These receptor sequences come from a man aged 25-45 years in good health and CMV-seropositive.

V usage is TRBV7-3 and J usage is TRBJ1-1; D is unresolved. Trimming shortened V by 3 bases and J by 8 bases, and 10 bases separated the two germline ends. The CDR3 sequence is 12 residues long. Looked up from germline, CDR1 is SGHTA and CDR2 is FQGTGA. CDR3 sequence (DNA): TGTGCCAGCAGCTTTATCGAGGGAGAAGCTTTCTTT. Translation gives CASSFIEGEAFF.

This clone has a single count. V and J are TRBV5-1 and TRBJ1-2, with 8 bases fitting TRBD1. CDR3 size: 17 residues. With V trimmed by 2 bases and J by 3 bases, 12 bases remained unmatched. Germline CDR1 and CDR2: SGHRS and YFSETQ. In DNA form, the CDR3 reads TGCGCCAGCAGCTTCAGTACAGGGGGACCCGAGGACTATGGCTACACCTTC. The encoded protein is CASSFSTGGPEDYGYTF.

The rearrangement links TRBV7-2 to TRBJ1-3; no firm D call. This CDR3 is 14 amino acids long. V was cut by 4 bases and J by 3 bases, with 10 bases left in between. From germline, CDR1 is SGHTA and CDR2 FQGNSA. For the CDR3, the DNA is TGTGCCAGCAGCTGGGGAGTTGGTGGAAACACCATATATTTT. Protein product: CASSWGVGGNTIYF.

The chain's CDR3 is CASSIESTGELFF. The CDR3 bases are TGCGCCAGCAGCATCGAGAGCACCGGGGAGCTGTTTTTT. This chain uses TRBV5-1 with TRBJ2-2, with unresolved D. From germline, CDR1 is SGHRS and CDR2 YFSETQ. The CDR3 has 13 residues. Trimming took off 4 bases at V and 4 bases at J, with 8 bases between the two ends.

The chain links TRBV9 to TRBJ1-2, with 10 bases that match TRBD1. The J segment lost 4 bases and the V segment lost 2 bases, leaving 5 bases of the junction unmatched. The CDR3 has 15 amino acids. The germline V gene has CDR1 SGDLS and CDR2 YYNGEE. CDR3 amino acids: CASSVGTGDLYGYTF. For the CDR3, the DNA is TGTGCCAGCAGCGTCGGGACAGGGGATCTCTATGGCTACACCTTC.

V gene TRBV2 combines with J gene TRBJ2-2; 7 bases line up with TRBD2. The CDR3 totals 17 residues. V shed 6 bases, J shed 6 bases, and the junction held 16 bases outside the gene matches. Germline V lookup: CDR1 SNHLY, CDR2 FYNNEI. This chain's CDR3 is CASSPDRGETRAGELFF. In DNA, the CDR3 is TGTGCCAGCAGCCCGGACCGGGGGGAGACCCGCGCCGGGGAGCTGTTTTTT.

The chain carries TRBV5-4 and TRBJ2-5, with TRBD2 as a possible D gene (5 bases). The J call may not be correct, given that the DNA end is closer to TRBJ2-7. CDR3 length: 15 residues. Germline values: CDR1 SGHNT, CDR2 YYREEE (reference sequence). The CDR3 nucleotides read TGTGCCAGCAGCTTGTCCAGCGGAACTTTTTACGAGCAGTACTTC. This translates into CASSLSSGTFYEQYF.

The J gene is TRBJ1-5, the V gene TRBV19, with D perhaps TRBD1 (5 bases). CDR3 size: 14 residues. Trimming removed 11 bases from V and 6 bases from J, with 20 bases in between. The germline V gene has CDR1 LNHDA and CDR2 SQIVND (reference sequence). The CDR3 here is CASERGGEGQPQHF. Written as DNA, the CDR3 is TGTGCCTCAGAGAGGGGAGGGGAGGGTCAGCCCCAGCATTTT.

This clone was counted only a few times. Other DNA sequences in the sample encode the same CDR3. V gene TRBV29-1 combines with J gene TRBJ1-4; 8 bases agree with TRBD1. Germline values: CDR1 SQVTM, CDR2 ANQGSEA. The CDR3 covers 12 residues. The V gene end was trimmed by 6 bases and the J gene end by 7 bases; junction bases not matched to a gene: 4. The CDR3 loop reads CSVAGGGEKLFF. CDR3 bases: TGCAGCGTAGCAGGGGGCGGTGAAAAACTGTTTTTT.

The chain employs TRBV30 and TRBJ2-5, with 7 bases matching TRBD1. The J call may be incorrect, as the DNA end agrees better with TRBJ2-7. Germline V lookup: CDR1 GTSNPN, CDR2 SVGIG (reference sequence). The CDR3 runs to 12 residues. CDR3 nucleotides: TGTGCCTGGAGCCGACAGGGTCTCGAGCAGTACTTC. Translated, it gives CAWSRQGLEQYF.

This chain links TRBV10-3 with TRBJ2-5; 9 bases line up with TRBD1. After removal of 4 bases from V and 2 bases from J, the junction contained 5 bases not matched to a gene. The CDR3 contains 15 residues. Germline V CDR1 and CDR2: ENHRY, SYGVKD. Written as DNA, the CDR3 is TGTGCCATCAGTGGACTACAGGGGGCTCAAGAGACCCAGTACTTC. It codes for CAISGLQGAQETQYF.

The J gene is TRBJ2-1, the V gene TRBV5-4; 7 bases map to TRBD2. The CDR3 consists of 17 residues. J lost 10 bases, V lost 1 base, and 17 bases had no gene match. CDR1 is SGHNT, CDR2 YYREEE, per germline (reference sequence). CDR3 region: CASSLSSSGPGGGEQFF. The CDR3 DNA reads TGTGCCAGCAGCTTGTCCTCGAGCGGTCCCGGGGGAGGGGAGCAGTTCTTC.

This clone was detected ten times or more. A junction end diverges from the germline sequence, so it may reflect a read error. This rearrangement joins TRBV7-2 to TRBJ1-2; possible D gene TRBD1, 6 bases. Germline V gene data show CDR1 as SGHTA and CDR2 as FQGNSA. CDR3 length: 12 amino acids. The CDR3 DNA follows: TGCGCCAGCAGCGAGGGGGGGCGAGGCTACACCTTC. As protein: CASSEGGRGYTF. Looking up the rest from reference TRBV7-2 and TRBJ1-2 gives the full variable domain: GAGVSQSPSNKVTEKGKDVELRCDPISGHTALYWYRQSLGQGLEFLIYFQGNSAPDKSGLPSDRFSAERTGGSVSTLTIQRTQQEDSAVYLCASSEGGRGYTFGSGTRLTVV.

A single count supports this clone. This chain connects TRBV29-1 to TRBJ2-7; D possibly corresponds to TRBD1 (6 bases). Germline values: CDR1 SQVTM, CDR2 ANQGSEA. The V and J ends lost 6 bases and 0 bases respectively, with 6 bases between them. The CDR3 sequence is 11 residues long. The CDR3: CSVDSSYEQYF. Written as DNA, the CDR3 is TGCAGCGTGGACAGCTCCTACGAGCAGTACTTC.

The CDR3 loop is CAISAGRGQNTEAFF. The CDR3 DNA reads as TGTGCCATCAGTGCGGGTCGAGGTCAGAACACTGAAGCTTTCTTT. The V and J genes are TRBV10-3 and TRBJ1-1; D remains ambiguous. Trimming removed 4 bases at V and 1 base at J, with 13 bases between. There are 15 residues in the CDR3. Germline CDR1 and CDR2: ENHRY and SYGVKD.

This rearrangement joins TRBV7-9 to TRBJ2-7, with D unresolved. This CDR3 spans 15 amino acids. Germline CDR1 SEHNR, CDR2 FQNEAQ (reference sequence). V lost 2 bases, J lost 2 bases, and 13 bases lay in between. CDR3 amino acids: CASSLYGSNTYEQYF. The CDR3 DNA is TGTGCCAGCAGCTTATACGGGTCGAACACCTACGAGCAGTACTTC.

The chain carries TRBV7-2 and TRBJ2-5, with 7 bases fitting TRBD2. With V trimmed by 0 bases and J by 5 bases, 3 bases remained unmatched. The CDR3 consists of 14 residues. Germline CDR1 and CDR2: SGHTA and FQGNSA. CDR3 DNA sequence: TGTGCCAGCAGCTTAGCCCCCGGGAGGGAGACCCAGTACTTC. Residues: CASSLAPGRETQYF.

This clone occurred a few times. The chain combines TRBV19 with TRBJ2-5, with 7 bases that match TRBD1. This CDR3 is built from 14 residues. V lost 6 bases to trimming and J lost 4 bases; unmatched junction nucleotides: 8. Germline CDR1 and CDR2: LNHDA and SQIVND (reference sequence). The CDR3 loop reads CASRKGATSETQYF. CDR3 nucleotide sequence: TGTGCCAGTAGAAAGGGGGCGACATCAGAGACCCAGTACTTC.

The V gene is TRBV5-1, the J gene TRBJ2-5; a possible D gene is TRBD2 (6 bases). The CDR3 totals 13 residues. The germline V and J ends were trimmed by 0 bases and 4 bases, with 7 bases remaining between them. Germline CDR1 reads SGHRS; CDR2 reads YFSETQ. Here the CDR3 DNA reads TGCGCCAGCAGCTTGGGTAGCGGAGAGACCCAGTACTTC. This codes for CASSLGSGETQYF.

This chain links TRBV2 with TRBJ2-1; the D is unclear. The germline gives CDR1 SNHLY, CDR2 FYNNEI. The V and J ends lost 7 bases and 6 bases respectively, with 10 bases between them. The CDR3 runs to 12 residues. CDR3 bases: TGTGCCAGCAAGATGACTGGCAATGAGCAGTTCTTC. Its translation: CASKMTGNEQFF.

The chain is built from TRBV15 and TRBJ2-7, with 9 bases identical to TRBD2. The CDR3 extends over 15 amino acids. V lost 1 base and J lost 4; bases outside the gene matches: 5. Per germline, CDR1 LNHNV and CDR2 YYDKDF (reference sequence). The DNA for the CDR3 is TGTGCCACCAGCAGAGTTAGCGGGAGAGGGTACGAGCAGTACTTC. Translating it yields CATSRVSGRGYEQYF.

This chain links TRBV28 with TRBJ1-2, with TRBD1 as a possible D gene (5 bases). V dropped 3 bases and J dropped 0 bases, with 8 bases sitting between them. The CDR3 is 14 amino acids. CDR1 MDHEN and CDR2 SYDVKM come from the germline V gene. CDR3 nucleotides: TGTGCCAGCAGTTTCGGGACTGCTAACTATGGCTACACCTTC. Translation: CASSFGTANYGYTF.

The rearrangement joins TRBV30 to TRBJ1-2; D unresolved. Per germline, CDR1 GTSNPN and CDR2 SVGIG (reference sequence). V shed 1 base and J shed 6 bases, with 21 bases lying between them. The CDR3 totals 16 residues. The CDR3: CAWSGPRLLSRDGYTF. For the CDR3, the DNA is TGTGCCTGGAGTGGCCCCAGACTCCTATCTCGGGATGGCTACACCTTC.

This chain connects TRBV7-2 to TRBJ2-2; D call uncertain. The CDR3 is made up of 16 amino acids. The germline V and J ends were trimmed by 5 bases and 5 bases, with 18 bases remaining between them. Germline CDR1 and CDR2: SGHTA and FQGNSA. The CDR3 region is CASSLRNPASTGELFF. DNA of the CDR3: TGTGCCAGCAGCCTACGTAATCCAGCGTCAACCGGGGAGCTGTTTTTT.

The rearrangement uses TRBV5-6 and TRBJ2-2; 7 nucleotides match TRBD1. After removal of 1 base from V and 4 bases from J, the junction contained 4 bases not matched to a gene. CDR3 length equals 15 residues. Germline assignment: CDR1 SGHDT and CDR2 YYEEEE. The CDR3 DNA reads TGTGCCAGCAGCTTGACAGGGGTTAGCACCGGGGAGCTGTTTTTT. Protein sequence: CASSLTGVSTGELFF.

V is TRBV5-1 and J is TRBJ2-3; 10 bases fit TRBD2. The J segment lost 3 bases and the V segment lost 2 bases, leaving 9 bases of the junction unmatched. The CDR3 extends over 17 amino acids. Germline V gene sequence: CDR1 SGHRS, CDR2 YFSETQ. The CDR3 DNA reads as TGCGCCAGCAGCTTTGGATCGCTAGCGGGAGTGACAGATACGCAGTATTTT. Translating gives CASSFGSLAGVTDTQYF.

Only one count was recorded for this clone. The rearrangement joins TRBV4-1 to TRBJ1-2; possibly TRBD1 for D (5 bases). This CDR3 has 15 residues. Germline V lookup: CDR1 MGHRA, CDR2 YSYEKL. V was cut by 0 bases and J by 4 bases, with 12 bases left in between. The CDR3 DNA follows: TGCGCCAGCAGCCAAGACCCGGGGGTGACCTATGGCTACACCTTC. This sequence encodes CASSQDPGVTYGYTF.

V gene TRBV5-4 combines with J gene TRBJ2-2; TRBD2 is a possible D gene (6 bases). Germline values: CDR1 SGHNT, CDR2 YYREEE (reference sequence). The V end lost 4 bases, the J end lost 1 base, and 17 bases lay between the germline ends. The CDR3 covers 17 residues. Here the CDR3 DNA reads TGTGCCAGCAGCACTGGCGGGGTACCTATGAACACCGGGGAGCTGTTTTTT. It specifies CASSTGGVPMNTGELFF.

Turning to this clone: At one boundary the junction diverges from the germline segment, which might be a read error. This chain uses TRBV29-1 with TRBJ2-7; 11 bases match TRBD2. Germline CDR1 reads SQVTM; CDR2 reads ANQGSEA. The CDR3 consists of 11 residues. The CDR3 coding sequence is TGCAGCGTTGTAGGACTAGCGGGTCAGTCGTTC. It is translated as CSVVGLAGQSF.

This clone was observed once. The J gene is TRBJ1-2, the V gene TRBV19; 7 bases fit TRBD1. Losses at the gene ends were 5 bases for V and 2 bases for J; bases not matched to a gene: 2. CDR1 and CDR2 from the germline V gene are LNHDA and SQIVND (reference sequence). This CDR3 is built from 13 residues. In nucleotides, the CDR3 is TGTGCCAGTAGTGTGGGACAGAACTATGGCTACACCTTC. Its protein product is CASSVGQNYGYTF.

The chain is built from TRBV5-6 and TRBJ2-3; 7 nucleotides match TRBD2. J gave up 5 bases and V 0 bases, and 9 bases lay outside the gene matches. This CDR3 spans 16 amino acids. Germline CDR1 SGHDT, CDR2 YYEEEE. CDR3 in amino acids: CASSLGPSGGGDTQYF. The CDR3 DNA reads TGTGCCAGCAGCTTGGGGCCTAGCGGTGGGGGAGATACGCAGTATTTT.